These 16 T cell receptor beta chains came from one sample sequenced in a study of breast tumors, draining lymph nodes, adjacent tissues. TCRdb passed the multiplex PCR reads through MiXCR, listing each CDR3 protein once. The profile shows roughly 12,000 distinct CDR3 sequences, approximately 50% of them singletons. The specimen was breast tumor tissue. Source of these receptors: a female donor with breast cancer. Some clones in this sample may be carry-over from other donors' samples.

Within the sample, this clonotype is medium-sized. The gene calls are TRBV5-1 and TRBJ2-7; TRBD2 matches at 10 bases. Germline V gene data show CDR1 as SGHRS and CDR2 as YFSETQ. The CDR3 loop spans 15 amino acids. With V trimmed by 3 bases and J by 4 bases, 7 bases remained unmatched. CDR3 region: CASSWLAGDSYEQYF. The DNA for the CDR3 is TGCGCCAGCAGCTGGCTAGCGGGGGATAGTTACGAGCAGTACTTC. The entire variable domain, with the rest obtained from reference TRBV5-1 and TRBJ2-7, is as follows: KAGVTQTPRYLIKTRGQQVTLSCSPISGHRSVSWYQQTPGQGLQFLFEYFSETQRNKGNFPGRFSGRQFSNSRSEMNVSTLELGDSALYLCASSWLAGDSYEQYFGPGTRLTVT.

This sequence joins TRBV5-1 and TRBJ1-3; a possible D gene is TRBD1 (5 bases). In germline, CDR1 is SGHRS, CDR2 YFSETQ. The CDR3 contains 14 residues. The V gene lost 2 bases and the J gene lost 4 bases, with 10 bases spanning the gap. DNA for the CDR3: TGCGCCAGCAGCTTAGACAGTAGGGGAAACACCATATATTTT. It is translated as CASSLDSRGNTIYF.

This clonotype showed up just a few times. V usage is TRBV6-5 and J usage is TRBJ2-3; TRBD1 matches 8 bases. V trimming: 2 bases; J trimming: 0 bases; junction bases outside the gene matches: 1. Germline-derived CDR1 and CDR2 are MNHEY and SVGAGI. The CDR3 has 15 amino acids. CDR3 bases: TGTGCCAGCAGTTACCGGGACAGGAGCACAGATACGCAGTATTTT. It specifies CASSYRDRSTDTQYF.

The chain joins TRBV24-1 to TRBJ1-5; unclear D gene. With 3 bases removed from V and 5 bases from J, the gap between germline ends came to 13 bases. This CDR3 comprises 15 residues. Per the germline V gene, CDR1 is KGHDR and CDR2 is SFDVKD. CDR3 in DNA: TGTGCCACCAGTGATCCGCGGGTACCAGATCAGCCCCAGCATTTT. This translates into CATSDPRVPDQPQHF.

This clonotype was counted at least ten times. An end of the junction does not agree with germline; a read error may underlie this. The gene calls are TRBV20-1 and TRBJ2-5; 8 nucleotides match TRBD2. CDR1 and CDR2 from the germline V gene are DFQATT and SNEGSKA (reference sequence). The CDR3 is 11 amino acids. Here the CDR3 DNA reads TGCAGTGCTAGGGCCGGGACTAGGCCCCCCTTC. Amino acid sequence: CSARAGTRPPF.

This rearrangement joins TRBV15 to TRBJ2-1, with D unclear. V lost 0 bases and J lost 5, with 17 bases in between. Per germline, CDR1 LNHNV and CDR2 YYDKDF (reference sequence). CDR3 length equals 17 residues. The CDR3 loop is CATSRDFRQVGNNEQFF. For the CDR3, the DNA is TGTGCCACCAGCAGAGATTTCCGGCAGGTCGGTAACAATGAGCAGTTCTTC. Complete variable domain (other parts from reference TRBV15 and TRBJ2-1): DAMVIQNPRYQVTQFGKPVTLSCSQTLNHNVMYWYQQKSSQAPKLLFHYYDKDFNNEADTPDNFQSRRPNTSFCFLDIRSPGLGDTAMYLCATSRDFRQVGNNEQFFGPGTRLTVL.

This clonotype rates as medium-sized. Here the CDR3 DNA reads TGTGCCAGCAGCCCGAGGACAGGGGTCCTCTCTGGGGCCAACGTCCTGACTTTC. Its translation: CASSPRTGVLSGANVLTF. The chain combines TRBV7-3 with TRBJ2-6; 9 bases are a match to TRBD1. The CDR3 sequence is 18 residues long. The germline gives CDR1 SGHTA, CDR2 FQGTGA. Unmatched junction bases numbered 8, after V lost 5 bases and J lost 0 bases.

Comment on this clonotype: This may come from a read error, since a much larger clone is one base off. CDR3 region: CASSVGSGQQFF. The CDR3 bases are TGTGCCAGCAGCGTAGGCAGCGGGCAGCAGTTCTTC. The rearrangement joins TRBV9 to TRBJ2-1; D possibly corresponds to TRBD2 (6 bases). CDR1 and CDR2 from the germline V gene are SGDLS and YYNGEE. Trimming took 0 bases from V and 11 from J, leaving 9 bases between them. This CDR3 comprises 12 residues. The full variable domain, with the rest looked up from reference TRBV9 and TRBJ2-1, is DSGVTQTPKHLITATGQRVTLRCSPRSGDLSVYWYQQSLDQGLQFLIQYYNGEERAKGNILERFSAQQFPDLHSELNLSSLELGDSALYFCASSVGSGQQFFGPGTRLTVL.

This clonotype was observed a few times. V is TRBV11-2 and J is TRBJ2-1; tentatively, D is TRBD2 (5 bases). The CDR3 totals 14 residues. Per the germline V gene, CDR1 is SGHAT and CDR2 is FQNNGV. Trimming stripped 1 base from V and 2 bases from J, with 6 bases between. In nucleotides, the CDR3 is TGTGCCAGCAGCTTAGCGGGAACCTACAATGAGCAGTTCTTC. Amino acid sequence: CASSLAGTYNEQFF.

The chain couples TRBV7-2 to TRBJ2-1; D not resolved. The CDR3 runs to 11 residues. Germline V gives CDR1 SGHTA, CDR2 FQGNSA. Trimming took 5 bases from V and 5 from J, leaving 4 bases between them. The CDR3 region has the DNA TGTGCCAGCAGCCTCAACAATGAGCAGTTCTTC. Residues: CASSLNNEQFF.

The chain joins TRBV7-2 to TRBJ1-5; 7 positions match TRBD1. The CDR3 has 14 residues. Per germline, CDR1 SGHTA and CDR2 FQGNSA. Trimming removed 5 bases from V and 6 bases from J; junction bases left unmatched: 7. The CDR3 sequence: CASSPSTGSQPQHF. The CDR3 DNA reads TGTGCCAGCAGCCCCTCGACAGGGTCTCAGCCCCAGCATTTT.

Only a few counts were recorded for this clonotype. V gene TRBV7-3 combines with J gene TRBJ2-1; 7 bases agree with TRBD2. The CDR3 runs to 14 residues. J lost 6 bases, V lost 8 bases, and 10 bases had no gene match. The germline V gene encodes CDR1 SGHTA and CDR2 FQGTGA. The CDR3 bases are TGTGCCAGCGGAATAGCGGGCGCCCGCAATGAGCAGTTCTTC. It encodes CASGIAGARNEQFF.

The J gene is TRBJ2-7, the V gene TRBV24-1; no firm D call. V dropped 3 bases and J dropped 1 base, with 12 bases sitting between them. From germline, CDR1 is KGHDR and CDR2 SFDVKD. The CDR3 is 15 residues long. In DNA, the CDR3 is TGTGCCACCAGTGATCGCCGGGCCGCTTCCTACGAGCAGTACTTC. It yields the protein CATSDRRAASYEQYF.

This clonotype has at least ten counts. The chain links TRBV24-1 to TRBJ1-6, with a weak D call TRBD1 (6 bases). Between the trimmed V and J ends, which lost 7 bases and 3 bases, there was a span of 12 bases. The germline CDR1 and CDR2 sequences are KGHDR and SFDVKD. The CDR3 contains 15 residues. DNA for the CDR3: TGTGCCACCAGACCCCGGGACATCTATAATTCACCCCTCCACTTT. Translation gives CATRPRDIYNSPLHF.

The gene calls are TRBV19 and TRBJ2-1; 16 nucleotides match TRBD2. The ends lost 3 bases at V and 5 bases at J; junction bases unmatched: 7. Germline-derived CDR1 and CDR2 are LNHDA and SQIVND (reference sequence). The CDR3 contains 18 residues. Written as DNA, the CDR3 is TGTGCCAGTAGTATGGAGGGACTAGCGGGGGGGGACCACAATGAGCAGTTCTTC. This sequence encodes CASSMEGLAGGDHNEQFF.

The rearrangement links TRBV7-3 to TRBJ2-5; D perhaps matches TRBD2 (6 bases). This CDR3 is built from 14 residues. Germline V gives CDR1 SGHTA, CDR2 FQGTGA. Trimming cost V 5 bases and J 1 base, with 11 bases left between them. The CDR3 protein is CASSVGGSQETQYF. The CDR3 nucleotides read TGTGCCAGCAGCGTAGGAGGGTCCCAAGAGACCCAGTACTTC. The whole variable domain, remainder taken from reference TRBV7-3 and TRBJ2-5, is GAGVSQTPSNKVTEKGKYVELRCDPISGHTALYWYRQSLGQGPEFLIYFQGTGAADDSGLPNDRFFAVRPEGSVSTLKIQRTERGDSAVYLCASSVGGSQETQYFGPGTRLLVL.